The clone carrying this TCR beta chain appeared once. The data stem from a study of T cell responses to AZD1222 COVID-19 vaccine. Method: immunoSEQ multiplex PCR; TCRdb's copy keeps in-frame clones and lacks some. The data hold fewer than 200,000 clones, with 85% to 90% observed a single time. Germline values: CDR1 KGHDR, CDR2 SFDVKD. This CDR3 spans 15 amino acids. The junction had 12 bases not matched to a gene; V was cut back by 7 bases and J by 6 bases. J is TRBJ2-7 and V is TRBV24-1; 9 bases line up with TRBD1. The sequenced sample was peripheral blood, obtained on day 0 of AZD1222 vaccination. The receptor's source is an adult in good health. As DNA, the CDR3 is TGTGCCACCAGCGTTCCCGTCGGGACAGGGATCGAGCAGTACTTC. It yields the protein CATSVPVGTGIEQYF.